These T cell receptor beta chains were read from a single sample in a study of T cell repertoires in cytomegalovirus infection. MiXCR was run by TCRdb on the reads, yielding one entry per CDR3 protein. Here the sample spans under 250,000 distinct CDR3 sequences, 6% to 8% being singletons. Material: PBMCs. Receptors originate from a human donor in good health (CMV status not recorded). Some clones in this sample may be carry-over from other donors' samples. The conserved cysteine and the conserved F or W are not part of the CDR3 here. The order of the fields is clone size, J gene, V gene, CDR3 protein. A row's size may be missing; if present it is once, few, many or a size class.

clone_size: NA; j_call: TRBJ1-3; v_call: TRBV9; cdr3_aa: ASSDQSSGNTIY
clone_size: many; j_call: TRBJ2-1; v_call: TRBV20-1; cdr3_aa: SARDHRVPSVEQF
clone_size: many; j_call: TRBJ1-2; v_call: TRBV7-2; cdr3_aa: ASSSHNVGLYGYT
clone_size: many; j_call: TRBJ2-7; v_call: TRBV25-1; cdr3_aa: ASSEPGNYEQY
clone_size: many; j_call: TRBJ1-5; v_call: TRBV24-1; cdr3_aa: ATSPNGRNQPQH
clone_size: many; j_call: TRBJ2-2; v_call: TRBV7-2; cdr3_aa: ASSLKAVAGELF
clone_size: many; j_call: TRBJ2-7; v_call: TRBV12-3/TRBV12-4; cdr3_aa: ASSLATGASYEQY
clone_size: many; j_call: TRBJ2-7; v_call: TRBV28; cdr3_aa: ASSSTGLLYEQY
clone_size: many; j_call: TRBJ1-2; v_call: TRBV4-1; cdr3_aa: ASSQDGGRYDYGYT
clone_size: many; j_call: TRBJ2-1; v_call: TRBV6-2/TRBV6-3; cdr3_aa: ASRPRTSGGAGQF
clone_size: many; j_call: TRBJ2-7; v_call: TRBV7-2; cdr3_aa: ASSSTYEQY
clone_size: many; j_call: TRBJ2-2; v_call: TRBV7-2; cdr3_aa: ASSPQGLNTGELF
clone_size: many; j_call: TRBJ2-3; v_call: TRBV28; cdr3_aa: ASSFTRGNTDTQY
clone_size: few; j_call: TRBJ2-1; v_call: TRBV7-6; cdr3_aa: ASSLDPTRNNEQF
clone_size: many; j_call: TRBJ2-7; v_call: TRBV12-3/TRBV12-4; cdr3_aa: ASSDPSGASYEQY
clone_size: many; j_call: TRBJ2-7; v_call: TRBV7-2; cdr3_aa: ASSLRQGLVGEQY
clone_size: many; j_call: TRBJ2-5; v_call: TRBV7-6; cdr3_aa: ASSSRGETQY
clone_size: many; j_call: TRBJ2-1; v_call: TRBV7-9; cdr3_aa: ASSPKVRLAGAYNEQF
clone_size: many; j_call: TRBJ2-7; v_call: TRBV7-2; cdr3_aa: ASSRVSAGGYYEQY
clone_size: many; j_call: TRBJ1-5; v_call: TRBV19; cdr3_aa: ASSIPGDQPQH
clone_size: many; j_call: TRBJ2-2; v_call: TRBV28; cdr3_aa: ASTPGQGYTGELF
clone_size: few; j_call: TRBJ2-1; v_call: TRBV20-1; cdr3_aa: SARVHNEQF
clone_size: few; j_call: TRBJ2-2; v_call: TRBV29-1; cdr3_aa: SALPTATGELF
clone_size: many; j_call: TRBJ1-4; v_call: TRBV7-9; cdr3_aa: ASSLDPGHLAEKLF
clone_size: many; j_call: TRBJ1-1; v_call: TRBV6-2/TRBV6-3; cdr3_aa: ASRPPAGRVAF
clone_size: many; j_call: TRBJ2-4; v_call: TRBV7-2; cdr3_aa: ASSSIGGENIQY
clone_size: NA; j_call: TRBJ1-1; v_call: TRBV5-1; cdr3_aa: ASRQTYGPDTEAF
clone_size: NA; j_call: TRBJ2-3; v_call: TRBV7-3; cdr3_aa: ASSPLGGNTQY
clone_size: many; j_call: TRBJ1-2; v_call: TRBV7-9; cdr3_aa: ASSGSSPYGYT
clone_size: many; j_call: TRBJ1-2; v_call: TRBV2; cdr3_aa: ASSEGDIPSGYT
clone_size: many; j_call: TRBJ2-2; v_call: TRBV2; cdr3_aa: ASSERTANTGELF
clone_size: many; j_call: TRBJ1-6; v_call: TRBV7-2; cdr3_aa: ASSLGQGQGSPLH
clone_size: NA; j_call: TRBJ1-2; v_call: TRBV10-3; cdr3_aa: AIRLTDRGGGYT
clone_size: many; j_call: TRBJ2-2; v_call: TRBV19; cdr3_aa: ASRIQVETRAGELF
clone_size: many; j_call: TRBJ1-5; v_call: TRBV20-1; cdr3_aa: SARDKYKRLDQPQH
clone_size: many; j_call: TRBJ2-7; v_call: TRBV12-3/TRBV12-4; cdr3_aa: ASSLANYEQY
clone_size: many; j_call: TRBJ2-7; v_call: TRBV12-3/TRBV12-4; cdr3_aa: ASSPGTGFYEQY
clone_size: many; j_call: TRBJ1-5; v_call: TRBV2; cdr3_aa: ASTPGQNNQPQH
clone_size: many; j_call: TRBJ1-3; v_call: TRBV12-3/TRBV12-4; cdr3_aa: ASSAGRSGNTIY
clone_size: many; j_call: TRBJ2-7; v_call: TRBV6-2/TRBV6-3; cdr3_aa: ASSRPRDGAFVYEQY
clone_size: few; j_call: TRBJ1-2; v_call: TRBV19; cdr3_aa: ASRPQTWDGYT
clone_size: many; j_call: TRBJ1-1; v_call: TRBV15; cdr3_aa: ATSRDSIGMSEAF
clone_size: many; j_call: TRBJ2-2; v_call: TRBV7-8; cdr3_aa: ASTLGASGELF
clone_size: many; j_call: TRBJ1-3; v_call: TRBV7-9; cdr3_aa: ASSSTGKTGNTIY
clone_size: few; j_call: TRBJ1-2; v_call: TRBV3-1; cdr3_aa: ASSQGEGYGYT
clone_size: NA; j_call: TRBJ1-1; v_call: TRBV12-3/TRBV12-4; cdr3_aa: ASSPSTSPRLGAF